Sequencing of this TCR beta chain was carried out in a study of T cells in Graves' hyperthyroidism and ophthalmopathy. This clonotype has ten or more counts. Newly diagnosed patients aged 18 to 65 had hyperthyroidism of under 2 months' duration. The CDR3 covers 13 residues. The V end was cut by 11 bases, the J end by 4 bases, with 17 bases between. Germline V gives CDR1 MNHNS, CDR2 SASEGT. TCR beta CDR3 regions were amplified from RNA transcripts. The HTBI primer set drove a first-round RT-PCR of the TCR CDR3. TCRdb recomputed calls from the multiplex PCR reads with MiXCR, one row per CDR3 protein. The sample records around 300,000 distinct CDR3 sequences, around 15% being singletons.

This clonotype originated in a woman aged 45 to 65 with Graves' hyperthyroidism that later progressed to Graves' ophthalmopathy. The J gene is TRBJ1-2, the V gene TRBV6-1, with D uncertain. Sequencing was carried out using blood. This CDR3 is CAGASPRTYGYTF. The CDR3 nucleotides read TGTGCCGGCGCGTCGCCAAGGACCTATGGCTACACCTTC.